Below, 23 T cell receptor beta chains from the same sample are listed, as sequenced in a study of blood T cell repertoires in COVID-19. Sequenced by immunoSEQ multiplex PCR; TCRdb stores in-frame clones only, minus some. The profile shows about 130,000 clones, 86% of them singletons. Sequencing input: PBMCs or T cells enriched from blood (not recorded which). The receptors come from a woman aged 50 to 65 who had recovered from COVID-19.

This chain joins TRBV7-9 and TRBJ1-6; 7 bases map to TRBD1. This CDR3 is 18 amino acids long. Germline V CDR1 and CDR2: SEHNR, FQNEAQ (reference sequence). The trim removed 4 bases at V and 9 bases at J, leaving 18 bases unmatched. DNA for the CDR3: TGTGCCAGCAGCTCTAACGGGGGCAGGGGGTCCCTTAGTTCACCCCTCCACTTT. Encoded protein: CASSSNGGRGSLSSPLHF. Variable domain in full (rest from reference TRBV7-9 and TRBJ1-6): DTGVSQNPRHKITKRGQNVTFRCDPISEHNRLYWYRQTLGQGPEFLTYFQNEAQLEKSRLLSDRFSAERPKGSFSTLEIQRTEQGDSAMYLCASSSNGGRGSLSSPLHFGNGTRLTVT.

This sequence joins TRBV7-8 and TRBJ2-3; 8 bases are a match to TRBD1. Germline-derived CDR1 and CDR2 are SGHVS and FQNEAQ. Losses at the gene ends were 6 bases for V and 3 bases for J; bases not matched to a gene: 11. The CDR3 covers 16 residues. CDR3 nucleotide sequence: TGTGCCAGCAGACCGACAGGGGACCCTCTGACAGATACGCAGTATTTT. Protein sequence: CASRPTGDPLTDTQYF.

This chain connects TRBV19 to TRBJ1-4, with TRBD1 as a possible D gene (5 bases). With 7 bases removed from V and 5 bases from J, the gap between germline ends came to 17 bases. Germline loops: CDR1 LNHDA, CDR2 SQIVND (reference sequence). This CDR3 is 15 amino acids long. The CDR3 DNA is TGTGCCAGTAATATCCTGGGGGGACCCAATGAAAAACTGTTTTTT. Its translation is CASNILGGPNEKLFF.

The V and J genes are TRBV7-8 and TRBJ2-1; weak D call: TRBD1 (5 bases). Between the trimmed V and J ends, which lost 5 bases and 0 bases, there was a span of 14 bases. Germline V lookup: CDR1 SGHVS, CDR2 FQNEAQ. The CDR3 is 16 amino acids. The CDR3 loop is CASSQRQTSSYNEQFF. Here the CDR3 DNA reads TGTGCCAGCAGCCAAAGACAGACGAGCTCCTACAATGAGCAGTTCTTC.

The J gene is TRBJ2-5, the V gene TRBV2; a possible D gene is TRBD1 (5 bases). The CDR3 extends over 14 amino acids. CDR1 SNHLY and CDR2 FYNNEI come from the germline V gene. V gave up 1 base and J gave up 2 bases, with 8 bases separating them. Written as DNA, the CDR3 is TGTGCCAGCAGTGAAGTAAACAGGCAAGAGACCCAGTACTTC. Protein product: CASSEVNRQETQYF.

The chain links TRBV5-1 to TRBJ2-7; D may be TRBD1 (6 bases). Germline CDR1 and CDR2: SGHRS and YFSETQ. CDR3 length equals 13 residues. Trimming cost V 4 bases and J 2 bases, with 10 bases left between them. CDR3 DNA sequence: TGCGCCAGCAGCCTTACAGGGACCTACGAGCAGTACTTC. Its protein product is CASSLTGTYEQYF.

The CDR3 nucleotides are TGTGCCAGCAGCTCCTCCCTAGAGCAGTACTTC. Translated, it gives CASSSSLEQYF. V is TRBV11-2 and J is TRBJ2-7; no reliable D call. This CDR3 has 11 residues. CDR1 SGHAT and CDR2 FQNNGV come from the germline V gene. Trimming removed 4 bases from V and 7 bases from J, with 8 bases in between. The whole variable domain, remainder taken from reference TRBV11-2 and TRBJ2-7, is EAGVAQSPRYKIIEKRQSVAFWCNPISGHATLYWYQQILGQGPKLLIQFQNNGVVDDSQLPKDRFSAERLKGVDSTLKIQPAKLEDSAVYLCASSSSLEQYFGPGTRLTVT.

The J gene is TRBJ2-1, the V gene TRBV3-1 (or the pseudogene TRBV3-2); 8 nucleotides align to TRBD2. Trimming at V came to 9 bases and at J to 2 bases, leaving 3 bases not matched to a gene. The CDR3 runs 13 residues. Per the germline V gene, CDR1 is LGHDT and CDR2 is YNNKEL (reference sequence). The DNA of the CDR3 is TGTGCCAGTTATAGCGGGGCCTACAATGAGCAGTTCTTC. Amino acids: CASYSGAYNEQFF.

The chain joins TRBV5-1 to TRBJ2-1; 8 bases line up with TRBD1. Trimming removed 0 bases from V and 3 bases from J; junction bases left unmatched: 5. CDR3 length: 16 amino acids. Per the germline V gene, CDR1 is SGHRS and CDR2 is YFSETQ. CDR3 sequence (DNA): TGCGCCAGCAGCTTGGTAGGGACAGGAATCTACAATGAGCAGTTCTTC. It is translated as CASSLVGTGIYNEQFF.

Details on this clone: One junction end does not reproduce the germline sequence, and a read error may be involved. The V gene is TRBV29-1, the J gene TRBJ2-3; D is possibly TRBD1 (6 bases). The CDR3 loop spans 12 amino acids. The V gene's germline CDR1 is SQVTM and CDR2 ANQGSEA. This CDR3 reads CSVEGQEGRPDF. The CDR3 DNA is TGCAGCGTTGAAGGACAGGAAGGGCGTCCGGATTTT.

The chain employs TRBV18 and TRBJ1-5, with D uncertain. Germline V gene sequence: CDR1 KGHSH, CDR2 LQKENI. This CDR3 comprises 15 residues. V was pared by 3 bases and J by 1 base, with 10 bases between. For the CDR3, the DNA is TGTGCCAGCTCACCGGGTGCCAGGAGCAATCAGCCCCAGCATTTT. Its protein is CASSPGARSNQPQHF.

CDR3 amino acids: CASSLDSRVGNTEAFF. The CDR3 DNA follows: TGCGCCAGCAGCTTGGACTCCAGGGTGGGGAACACTGAAGCTTTCTTT. The V and J genes are TRBV5-1 and TRBJ1-1; possible D gene TRBD1, 5 bases. CDR3 length equals 16 residues. From germline, CDR1 is SGHRS and CDR2 YFSETQ. The ends were cut back, 0 bases at V and 1 base at J, with 13 bases in the middle.

This chain uses TRBV18 with TRBJ1-2; D call uncertain. CDR1 is KGHSH, CDR2 LQKENI, per germline. V shed 3 bases and J shed 6 bases, with 8 bases lying between them. This CDR3 has 12 amino acids. The CDR3 DNA sequence: TGTGCCAGCTCACCTCCAGGTGATGGCTACACCTTC. Translating it yields CASSPPGDGYTF.

The V call is TRBV7-9, the J call TRBJ1-1, with D tentatively TRBD1 (6 bases). The V gene lost 3 bases and the J gene lost 5 bases, with 7 bases spanning the gap. Germline CDR1 is SEHNR and CDR2 is FQNEAQ (reference sequence). CDR3 size: 12 residues. The CDR3 loop reads CASSFQGTEAFF. The CDR3 region has the DNA TGTGCCAGCAGCTTTCAGGGGACTGAAGCTTTCTTT.

This clone was found once. The DNA of the CDR3 is TGTGCCAGCAGCCATGGACAGGCGGTTGAGGGCGAGCAGTACTTC. It codes for CASSHGQAVEGEQYF. The gene calls are TRBV14 and TRBJ2-7; 7 nucleotides align to TRBD1. Germline V gene sequence: CDR1 SGHDN, CDR2 FVKESK. This CDR3 comprises 15 residues. V was pared by 3 bases and J by 6 bases, with 11 bases of the junction left unmatched. The whole variable domain, remainder taken from reference TRBV14 and TRBJ2-7, is EAGVTQFPSHSVIEKGQTVTLRCDPISGHDNLYWYRRVMGKEIKFLLHFVKESKQDESGMPNNRFLAERTGGTYSTLKVQPAELEDSGVYFCASSHGQAVEGEQYFGPGTRLTVT.

Only a few counts were recorded for this clone. The CDR3 DNA reads as TGCGCCAGCAGCCCCTCCAGTGGAAACACCATATATTTT. Its protein product is CASSPSSGNTIYF. This sequence joins TRBV5-1 and TRBJ1-3; no reliable D call. Germline CDR1 SGHRS, CDR2 YFSETQ. Trimming left V 4 bases short and J 3 bases short, with 8 bases between. The CDR3 is made up of 13 amino acids.

This rearrangement joins TRBV19 to TRBJ1-4; D unresolved. This CDR3 has 16 amino acids. Trimming stripped 1 base from V and 0 bases from J, with 9 bases between. Germline loops: CDR1 LNHDA, CDR2 SQIVND (reference sequence). CDR3 amino acids: CASSIGVVATNEKLFF. CDR3 DNA: TGTGCCAGTAGTATAGGAGTTGTTGCAACTAATGAAAAACTGTTTTTT.

This chain connects TRBV9 to TRBJ1-3; possible D gene TRBD1, 6 bases. This CDR3 has 20 amino acids. The germline CDR1 and CDR2 sequences are SGDLS and YYNGEE. V was trimmed by 4 bases and J by 0 bases, leaving 26 bases between them. The CDR3 DNA reads TGTGCCAGCAGCCCAAACCCCTGGGGGACAAGTCAACACTCTGGAAACACCATATATTTT. Protein product: CASSPNPWGTSQHSGNTIYF.

DNA for the CDR3: TGTGCCTCAAAGGGGGCAGGGAACTCACCCCTCCACTTT. Translation: CASKGAGNSPLHF. The rearrangement uses TRBV30 and TRBJ1-6, with 7 bases matching TRBD1. Germline CDR1 GTSNPN, CDR2 SVGIG (reference sequence). The ends lost 7 bases at V and 10 bases at J; junction bases unmatched: 10. CDR3 length equals 13 residues.

CDR3 sequence: CASSLYRDTNSPLHF. The CDR3 nucleotides are TGCGCCAGCAGCTTATACCGGGACACTAATTCACCCCTCCACTTT. The V gene is TRBV5-1, the J gene TRBJ1-6; tentative D call: TRBD1 (6 bases). The V gene's germline CDR1 is SGHRS and CDR2 YFSETQ. Trimming took off 2 bases at V and 6 bases at J, with 12 bases between the two ends. This CDR3 has 15 amino acids.

The chain links TRBV10-2 to TRBJ2-2; TRBD2 aligns across 10 bases. Per germline, CDR1 WSHSY and CDR2 SAAADI. Germline trimming cut 5 bases from V and 4 bases from J; bases unmatched to any gene: 7. The CDR3 sequence is 16 residues long. CDR3 coding DNA: TGCGCCAGCAGTCTAGCGGGGGTGAAACCCACCGGGGAGCTGTTTTTT. Translation: CASSLAGVKPTGELFF.

This clone was counted between two and nine times. The chain carries TRBV6-5 and TRBJ2-3, with a tentative D call TRBD1 (5 bases). CDR3 length equals 14 residues. Between the trimmed V and J ends, which lost 7 bases and 6 bases, there was a span of 17 bases. Germline V gene data show CDR1 as MNHEY and CDR2 as SVGAGI. Here the CDR3 reads CASILGHLEDTQYF. CDR3 DNA sequence: TGTGCCAGCATCCTTGGACACCTCGAGGATACGCAGTATTTT.

V is TRBV7-9 and J is TRBJ2-5, with TRBD2 matching 8 bases. The V gene end was trimmed by 2 bases and the J gene end by 5 bases; junction bases not matched to a gene: 4. The germline V gene encodes CDR1 SEHNR and CDR2 FQNEAQ (reference sequence). CDR3 length: 14 residues. The CDR3: CASSLQSGGETQYF. CDR3 sequence (DNA): TGTGCCAGCAGCTTACAGAGCGGGGGCGAGACCCAGTACTTC.